This note documents a single TCR beta chain sequence. Its antigen is unidentified. The sample belongs to a study of blood T cells in healthy people across ages. In the study overall: T cells yielded about one barcoded beta molecule per two cells through template switching.

A J-beta primer mix and a sample-barcoded 5' primer were used in a second PCR of roughly 6 to 11 cycles. TCRdb recomputed calls from the 5' RACE reads with MiXCR, one row per CDR3 protein. This table holds roughly 1.5 million distinct CDR3 sequences, around 40% found once. Germline V lookup: CDR1 DFQATT, CDR2 SNEGSKA (reference sequence). The CDR3 consists of 13 residues. The trim removed 5 bases at V and 9 bases at J, leaving 6 bases unmatched. The study, taken as a whole, reports: A greater number of naive CD4+ cells and higher diversity distinguished long-lived donors from aged donors. Donor CMV infection status was unknown, possibly confounding age-related changes in expanded clonotypes.

The rearrangement joins TRBV20-1 to TRBJ1-5, with 11 bases fitting TRBD1. This receptor was obtained from a woman aged 18-29 years in good health. The material sequenced was blood. CDR3 coding DNA: TGCAGTGCTCCCGGGACAGGGGGTTGGCCCCAGCATTTT. It codes for CSAPGTGGWPQHF.